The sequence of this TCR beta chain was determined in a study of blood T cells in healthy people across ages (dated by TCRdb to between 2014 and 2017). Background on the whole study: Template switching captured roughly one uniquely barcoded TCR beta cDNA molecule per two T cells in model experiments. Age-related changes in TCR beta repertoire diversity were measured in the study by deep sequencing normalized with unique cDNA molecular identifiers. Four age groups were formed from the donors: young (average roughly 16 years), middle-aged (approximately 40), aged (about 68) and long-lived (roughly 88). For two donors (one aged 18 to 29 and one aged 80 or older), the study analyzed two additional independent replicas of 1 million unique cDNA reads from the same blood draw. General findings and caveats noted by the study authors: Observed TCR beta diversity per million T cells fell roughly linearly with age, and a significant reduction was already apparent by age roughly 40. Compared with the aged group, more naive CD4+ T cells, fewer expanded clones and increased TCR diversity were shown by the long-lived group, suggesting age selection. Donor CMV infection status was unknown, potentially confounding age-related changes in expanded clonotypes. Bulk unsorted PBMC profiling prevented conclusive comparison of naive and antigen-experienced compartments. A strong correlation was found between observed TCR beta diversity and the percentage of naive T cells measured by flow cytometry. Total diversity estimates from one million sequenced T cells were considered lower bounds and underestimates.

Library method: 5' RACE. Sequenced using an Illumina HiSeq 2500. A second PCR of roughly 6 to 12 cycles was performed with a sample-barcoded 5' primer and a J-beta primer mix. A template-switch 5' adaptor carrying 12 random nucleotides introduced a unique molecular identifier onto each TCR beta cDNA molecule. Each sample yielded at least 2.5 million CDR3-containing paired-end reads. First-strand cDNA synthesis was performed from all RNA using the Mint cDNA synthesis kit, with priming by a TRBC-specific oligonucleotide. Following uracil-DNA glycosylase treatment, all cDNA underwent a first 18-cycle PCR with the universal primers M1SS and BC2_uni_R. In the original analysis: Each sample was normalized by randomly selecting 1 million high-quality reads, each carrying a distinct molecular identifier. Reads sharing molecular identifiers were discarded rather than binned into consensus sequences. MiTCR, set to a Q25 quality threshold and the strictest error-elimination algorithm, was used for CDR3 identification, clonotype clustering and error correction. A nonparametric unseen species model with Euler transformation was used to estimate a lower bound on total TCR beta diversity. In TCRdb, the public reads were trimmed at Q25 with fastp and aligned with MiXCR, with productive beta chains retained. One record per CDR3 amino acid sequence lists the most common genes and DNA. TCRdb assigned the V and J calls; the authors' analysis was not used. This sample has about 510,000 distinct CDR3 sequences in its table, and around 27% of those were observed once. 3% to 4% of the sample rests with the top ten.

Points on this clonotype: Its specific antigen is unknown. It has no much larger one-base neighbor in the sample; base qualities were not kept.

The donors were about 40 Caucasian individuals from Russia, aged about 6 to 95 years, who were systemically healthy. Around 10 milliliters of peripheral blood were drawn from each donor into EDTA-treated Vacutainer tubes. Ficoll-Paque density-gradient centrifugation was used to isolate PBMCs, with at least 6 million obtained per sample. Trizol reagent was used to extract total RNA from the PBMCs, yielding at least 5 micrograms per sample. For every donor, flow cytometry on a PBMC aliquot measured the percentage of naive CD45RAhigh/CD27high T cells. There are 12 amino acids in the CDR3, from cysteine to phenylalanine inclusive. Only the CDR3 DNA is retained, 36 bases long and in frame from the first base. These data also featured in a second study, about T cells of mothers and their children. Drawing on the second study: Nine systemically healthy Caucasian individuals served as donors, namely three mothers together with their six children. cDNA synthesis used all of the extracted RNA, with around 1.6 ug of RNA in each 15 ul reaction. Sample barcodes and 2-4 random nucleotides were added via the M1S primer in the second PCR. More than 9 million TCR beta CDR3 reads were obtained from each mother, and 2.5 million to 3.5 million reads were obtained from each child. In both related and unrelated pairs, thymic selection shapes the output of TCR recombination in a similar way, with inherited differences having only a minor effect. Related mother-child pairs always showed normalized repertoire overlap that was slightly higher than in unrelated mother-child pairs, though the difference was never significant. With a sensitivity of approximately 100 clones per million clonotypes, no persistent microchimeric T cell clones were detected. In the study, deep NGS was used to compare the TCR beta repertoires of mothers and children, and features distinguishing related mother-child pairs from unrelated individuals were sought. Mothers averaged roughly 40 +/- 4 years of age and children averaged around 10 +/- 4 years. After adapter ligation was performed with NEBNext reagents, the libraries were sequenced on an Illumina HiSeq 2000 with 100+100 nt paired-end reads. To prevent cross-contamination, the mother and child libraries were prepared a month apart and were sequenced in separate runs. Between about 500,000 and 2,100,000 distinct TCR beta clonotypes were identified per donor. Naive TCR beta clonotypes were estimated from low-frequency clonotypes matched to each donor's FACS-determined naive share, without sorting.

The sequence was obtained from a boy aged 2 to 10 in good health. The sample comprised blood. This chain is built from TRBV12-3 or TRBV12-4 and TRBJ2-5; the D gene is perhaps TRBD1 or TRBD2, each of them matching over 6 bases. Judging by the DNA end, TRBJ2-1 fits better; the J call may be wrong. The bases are TGTGCCAGCAGCAAGGGGGGCCGGGAGCAGTTCTTC. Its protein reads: CASSKGGREQFF.